Listed below are T cell receptor beta chains from one sample, sequenced in a study of blood T cell repertoires in COVID-19. Using immunoSEQ multiplex PCR, the repertoire was profiled, and TCRdb retains in-frame clones only, with some absent. The sample contains some 200,000 clones, approximately 85% of which appear only once. The specimen sequenced was peripheral blood. These receptors all stem from a woman in her 70s with COVID-19, enrolled during active disease. Both conserved end residues are part of each CDR3. D genes are given only for firm matches. Some rows mark clone size as missing; the rest say once, few, many or name a class of expanded clone.

j_call d_call clone_size v_call cdr3_aa cdr3_nt
TRBJ2-5 - once TRBV24-1 CATSDPRREETQYF TGTGCCACCAGTGACCCCCGTCGGGAAGAGACCCAGTACTTC
TRBJ2-7 - - TRBV9 CASSVSGIGSEQYF TGTGCCAGCAGCGTGTCAGGGATAGGTTCCGAGCAGTACTTC
TRBJ1-3 - - TRBV11-2 CASSLGWGSSGNTIYF TGTGCCAGCAGCTTAGGGTGGGGCAGCTCTGGAAACACCATATATTTT
TRBJ1-6 - many TRBV10-2 CASSEPRVKSNSPLHF TGCGCCAGCAGTGAGCCCCGGGTAAAGAGTAATTCACCCCTCCACTTT
TRBJ2-1 - - TRBV3-1/TRBV3-2 CASSQPIGGNEQFF TGTGCCAGCAGCCAACCAATAGGGGGAAATGAGCAGTTCTTC
TRBJ1-4 TRBD1 - TRBV4-2 CASSQAVVQGDEKLFF TGTGCCAGCAGCCAAGCCGTGGTCCAGGGGGATGAAAAACTGTTTTTT
TRBJ1-4 - - TRBV9 CASSVLGGTNEKLFF TGTGCCAGCAGCGTCCTAGGGGGAACTAATGAAAAACTGTTTTTT
TRBJ2-7 TRBD2 - TRBV27 CASGPGGARTIYEQYF TGTGCCAGCGGCCCCGGGGGGGCGCGGACTATTTACGAGCAGTACTTC
TRBJ2-7 - - TRBV6-5 CASNRDINSYEQYF TGTGCCAGCAATCGGGACATCAATTCCTACGAGCAGTACTTC
TRBJ1-1 - - TRBV9 CASSPRRQAAEAFF TGTGCCAGCAGCCCACGTAGACAGGCGGCGGAAGCTTTCTTT
TRBJ2-1 TRBD2 - TRBV7-6 CASSLARRTSVYNEQFF TGTGCCAGCAGCTTAGCGCGCAGGACTAGCGTTTACAATGAGCAGTTCTTC
TRBJ2-7 - - TRBV15 CATSRDQNYEQYF TGTGCCACCAGCAGAGATCAGAATTACGAGCAGTACTTC
TRBJ1-6 - - TRBV28 CASRRGPNSYNSPLHF TGTGCCAGCAGGCGGGGCCCTAACTCCTATAATTCACCCCTCCACTTT
TRBJ1-3 TRBD1 - TRBV9 CASSPQGEVYGNTIYF TGTGCCAGCAGCCCCCAGGGGGAAGTTTATGGAAACACCATATATTTT
TRBJ1-6 TRBD1 - TRBV6-5 CASNRGGSYNSPLHF TGTGCCAGCAACAGGGGGGGTTCCTATAATTCACCCCTCCACTTT
TRBJ1-2 TRBD1 - TRBV5-1 CASSLEDRGYGYTF TGCGCCAGCAGCTTGGAGGACAGGGGCTATGGCTACACCTTC
TRBJ2-7 - - TRBV25-1 CASSEYLAYEQYF TGTGCCAGCAGTGAATACCTAGCCTACGAGCAGTACTTC
TRBJ1-2 - - TRBV11-2 CASSLAGDDYGYTF TGTGCCAGCAGCTTGGCGGGGGACGACTATGGCTACACCTTC
TRBJ2-5 TRBD2 - TRBV27 CASSLSSPYLGASGGQETQYF TGTGCCAGCAGTTTATCCTCACCGTACCTTGGGGCTAGCGGGGGCCAAGAGACCCAGTACTTC
TRBJ1-2 - - TRBV29-1 CSVEPGGIAYGYTF TGCAGCGTTGAGCCGGGGGGGATAGCCTATGGCTACACCTTC
TRBJ2-2 TRBD1 - TRBV3-1/TRBV3-2 CASSHTGGGNTGELFF TGTGCCAGCAGCCACACAGGGGGAGGCAACACCGGGGAGCTGTTTTTT
TRBJ2-1 TRBD2 - TRBV6-6 CASSSAHLAGGIHISYNEQFF TGTGCCAGCAGCTCCGCCCACCTAGCGGGAGGGATCCACATCTCCTACAATGAGCAGTTCTTC
TRBJ1-2 - - TRBV7-9 CASSLDRANYGYTF TGTGCCAGCAGCTTAGACAGAGCTAACTATGGCTACACCTTC
TRBJ2-1 TRBD1 - TRBV6-2/TRBV6-3 CASSLTTGVNEQFF TGTGCCAGCAGTTTAACCACAGGGGTGAATGAGCAGTTCTTC
TRBJ1-6 - - TRBV6-6 CASSPTTDQVTYNSPLHF TGTGCCAGCAGTCCCACCACAGATCAAGTCACCTATAATTCACCCCTCCACTTT
TRBJ1-3 - - TRBV7-9 CASRTGSGNTIYF TGTGCCAGCAGAACAGGTTCAGGAAACACCATATATTTT
TRBJ2-6 - - TRBV7-2 CASSLVASSGANVLTF TGTGCCAGCAGCTTAGTGGCAAGCTCTGGGGCCAACGTCCTGACTTTC
TRBJ2-7 - few TRBV2 CASSDSETYEQYF TGTGCCAGCAGTGACTCTGAGACCTACGAGCAGTACTTC
TRBJ1-6 TRBD1 - TRBV5-1 CASSLGLGQGNSPLHF TGCGCCAGCAGCTTGGGCCTTGGACAGGGGAATTCACCCCTCCACTTT
TRBJ1-1 - - TRBV6-5 CASTEQLNTEAFF TGTGCCAGCACGGAACAGCTGAACACTGAAGCTTTCTTT
TRBJ1-3 TRBD1 - TRBV19 CASSYDRDSGNTIYF TGTGCCAGTAGCTACGACAGGGACTCTGGAAACACCATATATTTT
TRBJ2-2 TRBD1 - TRBV3-1/TRBV3-2 CASSQESRQGTGELFF TGTGCCAGCAGCCAAGAGTCACGACAGGGCACCGGGGAGCTGTTTTTT
TRBJ2-3 - - TRBV24-1 CATSVVGTDTQYF TGTGCCACCAGTGTAGTGGGCACAGATACGCAGTATTTT
TRBJ1-1 - - TRBV23-1 CARGFGPNTEAFF TGCGCCAGGGGTTTTGGGCCGAACACTGAAGCTTTCTTT
TRBJ2-7 TRBD2 - TRBV29-1 CSVGTSGYYEQYF TGCAGCGTCGGGACTAGCGGGTACTACGAGCAGTACTTC
TRBJ1-2 TRBD1 few TRBV28 CASSLNVGQGATLGYGYTF TGTGCCAGCAGTTTAAATGTCGGACAGGGGGCAACGTTAGGCTATGGCTACACCTTC
TRBJ1-6 TRBD1 once TRBV3-1/TRBV3-2 CASSQATGGYNSLHF TGTGCCAGCAGCCAGGCTACAGGGGGCTACAACAGTCTCCACTTT
TRBJ2-5 TRBD2 - TRBV11-3 CASSPGLVGETQYF TGTGCCAGCAGCCCGGGACTAGTAGGAGAGACCCAGTACTTC
TRBJ2-2 - once TRBV7-3 CASSPRVAGSTGELFF TGTGCCAGCAGCCCACGAGTGGCGGGAAGCACCGGGGAGCTGTTTTTT
TRBJ1-1 TRBD1 - TRBV27 CASSFRGTGNTEAFF TGTGCCAGCAGTTTCCGCGGGACAGGGAACACTGAAGCTTTCTTT
TRBJ1-3 - - TRBV3-1/TRBV3-2 CASSQLSPGNTIYF TGTGCCAGCAGCCAGCTAAGTCCTGGAAACACCATATATTTT
TRBJ1-1 TRBD1 - TRBV11-2 CASSRTGQGWDTEAFF TGTGCCAGCAGCCGAACTGGACAGGGTTGGGACACTGAAGCTTTCTTT
TRBJ2-6 TRBD1 - TRBV27 CASSPPGQGLAGANVLTF TGTGCCAGCAGTCCCCCGGGACAGGGATTGGCTGGGGCCAACGTCCTGACTTTC
TRBJ2-3 - - TRBV12-3/TRBV12-4 CASSFSLTQYF TGTGCCAGCAGTTTTTCTCTTACGCAGTATTTT
TRBJ2-1 TRBD2 - TRBV28 CASSFQRGGFMDEQFF TGTGCCAGCAGTTTCCAGCGGGGGGGCTTTATGGATGAGCAGTTCTTC
TRBJ1-6 - - TRBV4-2 CASSQVRSTPNSPLHF TGTGCCAGCAGCCAAGTAAGATCGACACCTAATTCACCCCTCCACTTT